This TCR beta chain was retrieved from a study of T cells after yellow fever vaccination. Findings and limits, study-wide: Clones that expanded after primary vaccination mostly reappeared after the booster (around 96% CD4, approximately 85% CD8).

Template switching by 5'RACE produced TCR cDNA, adding a universal primer site and UMIs. Each CDR3 protein gets one entry after TCRdb re-called the 5' RACE reads with MiXCR. The sample lists 400,000 or so distinct CDR3 sequences, about 17% seen once, with around 17% in the top ten. This clonotype has only a few counts. Its antigen is not known. The CDR3 has 15 amino acids. V shed 4 bases and J shed 9 bases, with 20 bases lying between them. From germline, CDR1 is SEHNR and CDR2 FQNEAQ (reference sequence). The receptor was isolated from a man aged 18 to 30 who received the YFV17D yellow fever vaccine. Sequencing was performed on PBMCs, taken before the yellow fever booster vaccination. The V and J genes are TRBV7-9 and TRBJ2-3; D is unclear. The CDR3 is CASSYVGSQAWTQYF. For the CDR3, the DNA is TGTGCCAGCAGCTATGTAGGGTCTCAGGCGTGGACGCAGTATTTT.